This passage covers 21 T cell receptor beta chains from one sample sequenced in a study of T cells in Graves' hyperthyroidism and ophthalmopathy. The investigators amplified TCR beta CDR3 regions from RNA transcripts. A first-round RT-PCR of the TCR CDR3 used the HTBI primer set. TCRdb re-called the multiplex PCR reads with MiXCR, one entry per CDR3 protein. The sample yields under 400,000 distinct CDR3 sequences, 15% to 20% seen once. Sequenced sample: blood. All receptors derive from a woman aged 40 to 55 with Graves' ophthalmopathy.

This CDR3 is CASSPSSGGTNTGELFF. For the CDR3, the DNA is TGTGCCAGCTCACCATCCAGCGGGGGCACGAACACCGGGGAGCTGTTTTTT. J is TRBJ2-2 and V is TRBV18; the match to TRBD2 covers 8 bases. CDR1 is KGHSH, CDR2 LQKENI, per germline. The V segment lost 2 bases and the J segment 0 bases; nucleotides outside the gene matches: 5. The CDR3 runs to 17 residues. The full variable domain, completed using reference TRBV18 and TRBJ2-2, is NAGVMQNPRHLVRRRGQEARLRCSPMKGHSHVYWYRQLPEEGLKFMVYLQKENIIDESGMPKERFSAEFPKEGPSILRIQQVVRGDSAAYFCASSPSSGGTNTGELFFGEGSRLTVL.

This clonotype occurred many times. This chain links TRBV11-2 with TRBJ2-7, with no clear D. The V gene's germline CDR1 is SGHAT and CDR2 FQNNGV. The CDR3 spans 17 residues. Trimming pared 0 bases from V and 0 bases from J, leaving 15 bases between. CDR3 sequence reads: CASSLESNFLSSYEQYF. CDR3 DNA sequence: TGTGCCAGCAGCTTAGAGTCCAACTTTCTAAGCTCCTACGAGCAGTACTTC. Looking up the rest from reference TRBV11-2 and TRBJ2-7 gives the full variable domain: EAGVAQSPRYKIIEKRQSVAFWCNPISGHATLYWYQQILGQGPKLLIQFQNNGVVDDSQLPKDRFSAERLKGVDSTLKIQPAKLEDSAVYLCASSLESNFLSSYEQYFGPGTRLTVT.

This clonotype showed up many times. This chain uses TRBV14 with TRBJ2-2, with D unresolved. V was trimmed by 0 bases and J by 6 bases, leaving 5 bases between them. The CDR3 has 13 residues. Germline V lookup: CDR1 SGHDN, CDR2 FVKESK. This CDR3 reads CASSQDLPGELFF. The CDR3 bases are TGTGCCAGCAGCCAAGACTTACCCGGGGAGCTGTTTTTT.

There are many counts of this clonotype. The chain has TRBV2 and TRBJ2-7, with D perhaps TRBD1 (6 bases). The CDR3 loop spans 13 amino acids. V was pared by 7 bases and J by 6 bases, with 16 bases between. Germline V gene data show CDR1 as SNHLY and CDR2 as FYNNEI. In DNA, the CDR3 is TGTGCCAGCATTACGGACAGTAGTAGCGAGCAGTACTTC. Translating it yields CASITDSSSEQYF.

This clonotype was seen repeatedly, ten times or more. V is TRBV5-1 and J is TRBJ2-7, with D possibly called TRBD1 or TRBD2 (5 bases each). CDR1 SGHRS and CDR2 YFSETQ come from the germline V gene. CDR3 length equals 15 residues. V was pared by 4 bases and J by 5 bases, with 19 bases between. In DNA form, the CDR3 reads TGCGCCAGCAGCCCCGCATGGGGGAAACTCGACGAGCAGTACTTC. It codes for CASSPAWGKLDEQYF.

This clonotype was seen many times. In nucleotides, the CDR3 is TGTGCCATCAGCCCCACAGTCTTGAGCTCCTACGAGCAGTACTTC. This encodes CAISPTVLSSYEQYF. The rearrangement joins TRBV10-3 to TRBJ2-7; D is unclear. CDR3 length: 15 amino acids. The germline V gene encodes CDR1 ENHRY and CDR2 SYGVKD. The V end lost 6 bases, the J end lost 0 bases, and 15 bases lay between the germline ends.

This clonotype was counted many times. The chain links TRBV29-1 to TRBJ2-5; D might be TRBD1 or TRBD2, each matching 5 bases. This CDR3 contains 13 residues. CDR1 and CDR2 from the germline V gene are SQVTM and ANQGSEA. Trimming took 6 bases from V and 2 from J, leaving 13 bases between them. CDR3 sequence (DNA): TGCAGCGTCGCTCGGGACCTACAAGAGACCCAGTACTTC. Residues: CSVARDLQETQYF. The full variable domain, its missing parts supplied by reference TRBV29-1 and TRBJ2-5, is SAVISQKPSRDICQRGTSLTIQCQVDSQVTMMFWYRQQPGQSLTLIATANQGSEATYESGFVIDKFPISRPNLTFSTLTVSNMSPEDSSIYLCSVARDLQETQYFGPGTRLLVL.

This clonotype has at least ten counts. The gene calls are TRBV7-8 and TRBJ1-3; the D is unclear. Trimming pared 3 bases from V and 2 bases from J, leaving 11 bases between. This CDR3 is 15 amino acids long. From germline, CDR1 is SGHVS and CDR2 FQNEAQ. The CDR3 region has the DNA TGTGCCAGCAGCTTCCTGACCCGTGCTGGAAACACCATATATTTT. Its translation is CASSFLTRAGNTIYF.

This clonotype was detected ten times or more. The chain employs TRBV9 and TRBJ2-6; no definite D call. Germline V gene sequence: CDR1 SGDLS, CDR2 YYNGEE. The V end lost 2 bases, the J end lost 0 bases, and 12 bases lay between the germline ends. CDR3 length equals 17 residues. CDR3 region: CASSVWRGVSGANVLTF. CDR3 DNA sequence: TGTGCCAGCAGCGTTTGGCGCGGCGTCTCTGGGGCCAACGTCCTGACTTTC.

This clonotype was picked up many times. The DNA of the CDR3 is TGTGCCAGCTGGGGCCAATATGGCTACACCTTC. The encoded protein is CASWGQYGYTF. V gene TRBV28 combines with J gene TRBJ1-2; D is possibly TRBD1 (5 bases). In germline, CDR1 is MDHEN, CDR2 SYDVKM. This CDR3 is built from 11 residues. Trimming pared 8 bases from V and 5 bases from J, leaving 9 bases between.

There are many counts of this clonotype. This chain connects TRBV18 to TRBJ2-7; weak D call: TRBD1 (5 bases). The CDR3 has 14 amino acids. Looked up from germline, CDR1 is KGHSH and CDR2 is LQKENI. Trimming cost V 2 bases and J 1 base, with 9 bases left between them. This CDR3 is CASSPGAASYEQYF. In DNA, the CDR3 is TGTGCCAGCTCACCAGGGGCGGCTTCCTACGAGCAGTACTTC.

This clonotype was recorded at least ten times. The V gene is TRBV28, the J gene TRBJ2-7; D might be TRBD2 (6 bases). The germline CDR1 and CDR2 sequences are MDHEN and SYDVKM. The CDR3 spans 15 residues. V shed 7 bases and J shed 3 bases, with 19 bases lying between them. CDR3 in DNA: TGTGCCAGCATAGGTAGCGGTCCCACTTACTACGAGCAGTACTTC. Translating gives CASIGSGPTYYEQYF. Full variable domain (rest looked up from reference TRBV28 and TRBJ2-7): DVKVTQSSRYLVKRTGEKVFLECVQDMDHENMFWYRQDPGLGLRLIYFSYDVKMKEKGDIPEGYSVSREKKERFSLILESASTNQTSMYLCASIGSGPTYYEQYFGPGTRLTVT.

This clonotype is deemed medium-sized. CDR3 sequence: CASSLVVGPGGTEAFF. The CDR3 nucleotides are TGTGCCAGCAGCTTAGTTGTAGGGCCCGGTGGCACTGAAGCTTTCTTT. The rearrangement uses TRBV7-9 and TRBJ1-1; D is unresolved. V lost 1 base and J lost 4, with 16 bases in between. The length of the CDR3 is 16 residues. From germline, CDR1 is SEHNR and CDR2 FQNEAQ (reference sequence).

This clonotype was seen at least ten times. V is TRBV7-2 and J is TRBJ1-2; no clear D gene. CDR1 and CDR2 from the germline V gene are SGHTA and FQGNSA. The CDR3 has 14 amino acids. Trimming shortened V by 0 bases and J by 5 bases, and 10 bases separated the two germline ends. This CDR3 reads CASSLAMRVYGYTF. For the CDR3, the DNA is TGTGCCAGCAGCTTAGCGATGCGGGTATATGGCTACACCTTC.

The rearrangement joins TRBV12-3 or TRBV12-4 to TRBJ1-3; TRBD1 matches 7 bases. Trimming at V came to 0 bases and at J to 4 bases, leaving 6 bases not matched to a gene. The CDR3 extends over 16 amino acids. This CDR3 is CASSLALDRRGNTIYF. For the CDR3, the DNA is TGTGCCAGCAGTTTAGCCTTGGACAGGAGGGGAAACACCATATATTTT.

This clonotype has at least ten counts. The chain combines TRBV28 with TRBJ1-2; D is ambiguous. CDR1 and CDR2 from the germline V gene are MDHEN and SYDVKM. The CDR3 has 13 residues. Trimming took off 7 bases at V and 4 bases at J, with 13 bases between the two ends. The CDR3 nucleotides read TGTGCCAGCATAAAGGGAGACGGCTATGGCTACACCTTC. Translated: CASIKGDGYGYTF.

This clonotype was picked up many times. The chain carries TRBV28 and TRBJ2-2; 12 nucleotides line up with TRBD2. Looked up from germline, CDR1 is MDHEN and CDR2 is SYDVKM. V shed 3 bases and J 1 base; nucleotides not matched to a gene: 9. The CDR3 extends over 19 amino acids. CDR3: CASSLGLAGGYRNTGELFF. The CDR3 nucleotides are TGTGCCAGCAGTTTGGGTCTAGCGGGAGGGTACCGGAACACCGGGGAGCTGTTTTTT.

This clonotype was seen many times. The chain is built from TRBV9 and TRBJ1-1; D is possibly TRBD1 (5 bases). V lost 0 bases and J lost 1, with 13 bases in between. CDR1 is SGDLS and CDR2 is YYNGEE in the germline V gene. The CDR3 has 16 residues. CDR3 bases: TGTGCCAGCAGCGTAGAACCTTCAGGGAGGAACACTGAAGCTTTCTTT. Amino acid sequence: CASSVEPSGRNTEAFF.

The chain couples TRBV28 to TRBJ2-5; weak D call: TRBD1 (6 bases). Trimming removed 6 bases at V and 3 bases at J, with 11 bases between. The CDR3 contains 13 residues. CDR1 is MDHEN and CDR2 is SYDVKM in the germline V gene. CDR3 residues: CASRPSGEETQYF. The DNA for the CDR3 is TGTGCCAGCAGACCATCAGGGGAAGAGACCCAGTACTTC.

This clonotype was counted between two and nine times. A much larger clone lies one base from this, so it may be a read error. The chain uses TRBV15 and TRBJ2-5; D is perhaps TRBD1 or TRBD2 (5 bases each). CDR1 and CDR2 from the germline V gene are LNHNV and YYDKDF (reference sequence). This CDR3 has 16 residues. The CDR3 here is CATSRDVADKRETLYF. The CDR3 coding sequence is TGTGCCACCAGTCGGGACGTGGCAGACAAGAGGGAGACCCTGTACTTC.

Many counts were recorded for this clonotype. The chain combines TRBV5-6 with TRBJ2-4, with D uncertain. CDR1 is SGHDT, CDR2 YYEEEE, per germline. The length of the CDR3 is 13 residues. V lost 2 bases and J lost 3, with 6 bases in between. CDR3 amino acids: CASSFFSKNIQYF. As DNA, the CDR3 is TGTGCCAGCAGCTTTTTCAGCAAAAACATTCAGTACTTC.